This TCR beta chain came from a study of identical twins. The study, taken as a whole, reports: Twin sharing of out-of-frame TCR alpha was underestimated by models in monozygotic pairs.

Germline CDR1 and CDR2: MGHRA and YSYEKL. V lost 4 bases, J lost 5 bases, and 9 bases lay in between. The CDR3 length is 13 residues. In this sample, this clonotype turned up many times. What it recognizes is unknown. Healthy Caucasians made up all donors. Each CDR3 protein gets one entry after TCRdb re-called the 5' RACE reads with MiXCR. The sample includes some 300,000 distinct CDR3 sequences, roughly an eighth of them seen just once. These same records also appear under a second study, on yellow fever vaccine responses in identical twins. This second study notes: On the reported evidence, twins' vaccine T cell responses seemed partly convergent and partly personalized.

The chain recombines TRBV4-1 with TRBJ2-1, with D uncertain. The sequencing sample was made of CD8+ T cells sorted from blood. The clonotype originates from a woman aged 18-30 years in good health. CDR3 amino acids: CASSRRTDNEQFF. Written as DNA, the CDR3 is TGCGCCAGCAGCCGACGGACCGACAATGAGCAGTTCTTC.